This T cell receptor (beta chain) was found in a study of regulatory T cells in long-lasting Graves disease. Across the study: Antithyroid drugs had been given to newly diagnosed Graves' patients for under 3 months.

Study-wide points: TRBV28, TRBJ1-2 and TRBJ2-5 were segments that persistent disease favored. Newly diagnosed patients shared more than 750 public clonotypes; persistent patients shared around 2,500.

Libraries of TCR beta came from iRepertoire HTBI primers plus Arm-PCR of CDR3 regions. TCRdb processed the multiplex PCR reads anew with MiXCR; each CDR3 protein has one entry. This repertoire shows 200,000 to 250,000 distinct CDR3 sequences, roughly 21% found once; its top ten account for 11% to 15%. Germline V lookup: CDR1 SGHTA, CDR2 FQGNSA. Trimming removed 5 bases from V and 3 bases from J, with 15 bases in between. The CDR3 has 15 amino acids. This clonotype was detected many times. Its cognate antigen is unknown. Time point specified: newly diagnosed GD, antithyroid drugs for less than 3 months. With RNA extracted from PBMCs as input, the TCR library was made. Per American Thyroid Association guidelines, Graves' disease was diagnosed.

The sequence derives from a female donor with Graves disease. The sample here was peripheral blood mononuclear cells (PBMCs), taken at new diagnosis, from a patient treated with antithyroid drugs. The chain uses TRBV7-2 and TRBJ2-3, with D unresolved. This CDR3 is CASSLVDPRTDTQYF. The CDR3 nucleotides are TGTGCCAGCAGCCTAGTGGACCCAAGGACAGATACGCAGTATTTT.